This T cell receptor beta chain was sequenced during a study of blood T cells in healthy people across ages. The study, taken as a whole, reports: Diversity of TCR beta per million T cells declined in a roughly linear way with age.

Remarks on this clonotype: Antigen specificity is unknown.

Isolating PBMCs gave at least 6 million of these cells per sample. Total RNA was isolated from each sample in quantities of at least 6 micrograms. With a J-beta primer mix and a sample-barcoded 5' primer, a second PCR ran about 6 to 11 cycles. Each TCR beta cDNA got a 12-nucleotide random molecular identifier. TCRdb re-called the 5' RACE reads with MiXCR, one entry per CDR3 protein. This table has about 1.4 million distinct CDR3 sequences, 59% appearing once. The TCR sequence derives from a man aged 18-30 years in good health. Sequences were obtained from blood.

This chain's CDR3 is CASSENRGRNYGYTF. The DNA of the CDR3 is TGTGCCAGCAGCGAGAACAGGGGTCGTAACTATGGCTACACCTTC. J is TRBJ1-2 and V is TRBV11-2; 7 bases are shared with TRBD1. CDR1 is SGHAT and CDR2 is FQNNGV in the germline V gene. The CDR3 has 15 residues. V was clipped by 5 bases and J by 1 base; unmatched bases: 7.